The rows below give T cell receptor beta chains drawn from one sample of a study of shared clonotypes between healthy human individuals. Data came from immunoSEQ multiplex PCR; TCRdb stores just in-frame clones and leaves some out. Of millions of clones listed, over 85% are singletons. What was sequenced was naive CD4+ T cells sorted from blood. The receptors here all came from a man aged 18 to 35 in good health. Both conserved end residues are part of each CDR3. A D gene is named only where the DNA matches it firmly.

CDR3: CASSGAGDEQFF
D: TRBD2
J: TRBJ2-1
V: TRBV2

CDR3: CASSLLGTGEKLFF
D: -
J: TRBJ1-4
V: TRBV7-6

CDR3: CASSLGETGGREQYF
D: TRBD1
J: TRBJ2-7
V: TRBV7-2

CDR3: CASSQPSGRYEQYF
D: TRBD2
J: TRBJ2-7
V: TRBV23-1

CDR3: CASSPKGTGTKEYNEQFF
D: TRBD1
J: TRBJ2-1
V: TRBV7-6

CDR3: CASSQDFTGLAGTDTQYF
D: TRBD2
J: TRBJ2-3
V: TRBV4-3

CDR3: CASSFSPGQGSMGQFF
D: TRBD1
J: TRBJ2-1
V: TRBV7-9

CDR3: CASSFSGGFTEAFF
D: TRBD1
J: TRBJ1-1
V: TRBV27

CDR3: CASSLGSSLPGYSPLHF
D: -
J: TRBJ1-6
V: TRBV11-1

CDR3: CASSQEGTRRGGDEQFF
D: -
J: TRBJ2-1
V: TRBV4-2

CDR3: CAWSEGTSGGPEEQYF
D: TRBD2
J: TRBJ2-7
V: TRBV30

CDR3: CASTPGRVGNTIYF
D: -
J: TRBJ1-3
V: TRBV6-5

CDR3: CAGGRAATNYGYTF
D: -
J: TRBJ1-2
V: TRBV30

CDR3: CSASRSQRLFF
D: -
J: TRBJ1-4
V: TRBV20-1

CDR3: CASSLQGDTEAFF
D: TRBD1
J: TRBJ1-1
V: TRBV6-6

CDR3: CASGRDIAYEQYF
D: -
J: TRBJ2-7
V: TRBV12-5

CDR3: CANISCDETQYF
D: -
J: TRBJ2-5
V: TRBV25-1

CDR3: CASSEFLGQTFSGNTIYF
D: -
J: TRBJ1-3
V: TRBV10-2

CDR3: CASSLQGTTEAFF
D: TRBD1
J: TRBJ1-1
V: TRBV2

CDR3: CASSLEHGFAEAFF
D: -
J: TRBJ1-1
V: TRBV7-9

CDR3: CAWSVGLGPGSYEQYF
D: -
J: TRBJ2-7
V: TRBV30

CDR3: CASSLLFQGRGETQYF
D: -
J: TRBJ2-5
V: TRBV5-8

CDR3: CASSQPGQGSYGYTF
D: TRBD1
J: TRBJ1-2
V: TRBV4-1

CDR3: CAWTTDRPDHSPLHF
D: TRBD1
J: TRBJ1-6
V: TRBV30

CDR3: CASSEGGAGETQYF
D: -
J: TRBJ2-5
V: TRBV2

CDR3: CASSMTDYGYTF
D: -
J: TRBJ1-2
V: TRBV5-1

CDR3: CASSRPGLNTEAFF
D: -
J: TRBJ1-1
V: TRBV6-5

CDR3: CASGLIGVFYNEQFF
D: -
J: TRBJ2-1
V: TRBV27

CDR3: CASSLGTAPTEAFF
D: -
J: TRBJ1-1
V: TRBV5-1

CDR3: CASSETGAGETQYF
D: TRBD1
J: TRBJ2-5
V: TRBV5-4

CDR3: CASSPQRTGLHNEQFF
D: -
J: TRBJ2-1
V: TRBV18

CDR3: CASRKDREVLYGYTF
D: TRBD1
J: TRBJ1-2
V: TRBV6-1

CDR3: CASREALSGTTDTQYF
D: -
J: TRBJ2-3
V: TRBV5-1

CDR3: CASSRGRTEAFF
D: -
J: TRBJ1-1
V: TRBV18

CDR3: CASSKPNDGAWNTEAFF
D: -
J: TRBJ1-1
V: TRBV21-1

CDR3: CASSDRQEQYF
D: -
J: TRBJ2-7
V: TRBV5-4

CDR3: CASSLTRDLTDTQYF
D: -
J: TRBJ2-3
V: TRBV7-2

CDR3: CAWSVGAQPQHF
D: -
J: TRBJ1-5
V: TRBV30

CDR3: CASATGTVSYNEQFF
D: TRBD1
J: TRBJ2-1
V: TRBV6-1

CDR3: CASSTAGGPYEQYF
D: TRBD2
J: TRBJ2-7
V: TRBV5-1

CDR3: CASSLLGRLNSPLHF
D: -
J: TRBJ1-6
V: TRBV23-1